The source of this TCR beta chain is a study of T cell responses to AZD1222 COVID-19 vaccine. A note on this clone: Its antigen is unidentified.

The study's findings and limits: Females made up more of the donors, who were largely white British, and clonal diversity may have come out too low. The span of vaccine-associated CD4 TCRs extended across spike, with dominance at 160-218 and 743-854.

Pooled together were second doses at about 4 or about 12 weeks. Assay used: immunoSEQ multiplex PCR; TCRdb lists only in-frame clones, some missing. The sample includes some 130,000 clones, 85% to 95% of them seen just once. V dropped 3 bases and J dropped 6; count of bases not matched to a gene: 10. This CDR3 has 17 residues. Germline V lookup: CDR1 LGHDT, CDR2 YNNKEL (reference sequence). This chain links TRBV3-1 (or the pseudogene TRBV3-2) with TRBJ2-3; 12 nucleotides agree with TRBD2. The receptor's source is an adult who received the AZD1222 COVID-19 vaccine. The sample in question was peripheral blood, obtained 28 days after the second AZD1222 dose. The CDR3 DNA follows: TGTGCCAGCAGCCATACATCTAGCGGGGGGGCCGAGGATACGCAGTATTTT. Residues: CASSHTSSGGAEDTQYF.